These T cell receptor beta chains were read from a single sample in a study of T-cell reconstitution after alpha-beta-depleted transplantation in children. From the PCR reads, TCRdb called clonotypes with MiXCR, one entry per CDR3 protein. This sample carries a few hundred thousand distinct CDR3 sequences, 9.7% of them seen once, and the ten largest clones take roughly 5.1%. Specimen: PBMCs from the stem cell graft donor, collected from the stem cell graft. The source is a human donor who donated a stem cell graft to a child with SCID. CDR3s include the opening cysteine and the closing phenylalanine or tryptophan. D genes are given only for firm matches. Clone size is given for some rows only: seen once, a few or many times, or a class if the clone is expanded.

cdr3_aa: CASNRAGKGDSPLHF; cdr3_nt: TGTGCCAGCAATCGGGCAGGGAAAGGGGATTCACCCCTCCACTTT; v_call: TRBV6-2/TRBV6-3; j_call: TRBJ1-6; d_call: -; clone_size: many
cdr3_aa: CASSSSGGNTIYF; cdr3_nt: TGTGCCAGCAGTTCCTCAGGGGGAAACACCATATATTTT; v_call: TRBV6-5; j_call: TRBJ1-3; d_call: -; clone_size: many
cdr3_aa: CASTRGPKGVEAFF; cdr3_nt: TGTGCCAGCACCAGAGGGCCCAAGGGGGTAGAAGCTTTCTTT; v_call: TRBV7-9; j_call: TRBJ1-1; d_call: -; clone_size: many
cdr3_aa: CASSPDRGVTEAFF; cdr3_nt: TGTGCCAGCTCACCAGACAGGGGTGTCACTGAAGCTTTCTTT; v_call: TRBV18; j_call: TRBJ1-1; d_call: TRBD1; clone_size: few
cdr3_aa: CSARTATGMNTEAFF; cdr3_nt: TGCAGTGCTAGGACAGCTACAGGGATGAACACTGAAGCTTTCTTT; v_call: TRBV20-1; j_call: TRBJ1-1; d_call: -; clone_size: many
cdr3_aa: CASSLASGAGANVLTF; cdr3_nt: TGCGCCAGCAGCTTGGCTTCGGGGGCTGGGGCCAACGTCCTGACTTTC; v_call: TRBV5-1; j_call: TRBJ2-6; d_call: -; clone_size: many
cdr3_aa: CASSSRGLAGSPYEQYF; cdr3_nt: TGTGCCAGCAGTTCCCGGGGACTAGCGGGGTCGCCCTACGAGCAGTACTTC; v_call: TRBV6-5; j_call: TRBJ2-7; d_call: TRBD2; clone_size: many
cdr3_aa: CASRTSGTEEQYF; cdr3_nt: TGTGCCAGTCGGACTAGCGGGACTGAGGAGCAGTACTTC; v_call: TRBV19; j_call: TRBJ2-7; d_call: TRBD2; clone_size: many
cdr3_aa: CSARSRGRVNNSPLHF; cdr3_nt: TGCAGTGCTAGATCTCGCGGACGGGTGAACAATTCACCCCTCCACTTT; v_call: TRBV20-1; j_call: TRBJ1-6; d_call: -; clone_size: many
cdr3_aa: CASTRDGTDRETQYF; cdr3_nt: TGTGCCAGCACCCGAGATGGGACAGACCGGGAGACCCAGTACTTC; v_call: TRBV4-2; j_call: TRBJ2-5; d_call: TRBD1; clone_size: -
cdr3_aa: CASRAQGALDYGYTF; cdr3_nt: TGCGCCAGCAGGGCACAGGGGGCGCTGGACTATGGCTACACCTTC; v_call: TRBV5-1; j_call: TRBJ1-2; d_call: TRBD1; clone_size: many
cdr3_aa: CASSASATGRYTEAFF; cdr3_nt: TGTGCCAGCAGCGCCTCAGCTACAGGGCGGTACACTGAAGCTTTCTTT; v_call: TRBV9; j_call: TRBJ1-1; d_call: -; clone_size: many
cdr3_aa: CSANKGFYNSPLHF; cdr3_nt: TGCAGTGCTAATAAAGGCTTCTATAATTCACCCCTCCACTTT; v_call: TRBV20-1; j_call: TRBJ1-6; d_call: -; clone_size: many
cdr3_aa: CASSLGTDPTEAFF; cdr3_nt: TGTGCCAGCAGCCTGGGGACGGATCCCACTGAAGCTTTCTTT; v_call: TRBV3-1; j_call: TRBJ1-1; d_call: -; clone_size: many
cdr3_aa: CATSRLDTEAFF; cdr3_nt: TGTGCCACCAGCCGGCTGGACACTGAAGCTTTCTTT; v_call: TRBV15; j_call: TRBJ1-1; d_call: -; clone_size: many
cdr3_aa: CASSSPGLAHNEQFF; cdr3_nt: TGCGCCAGCAGCTCACCGGGACTAGCCCACAATGAGCAGTTCTTC; v_call: TRBV5-1; j_call: TRBJ2-1; d_call: TRBD2; clone_size: many
cdr3_aa: CASSPNIVGNGYTF; cdr3_nt: TGCGCCAGCAGCCCCAATATCGTTGGAAATGGCTACACCTTC; v_call: TRBV5-1; j_call: TRBJ1-2; d_call: -; clone_size: many
cdr3_aa: CASSPTPGQPQHF; cdr3_nt: TGCGCCAGCAGCCCAACTCCGGGACAGCCCCAGCATTTT; v_call: TRBV5-1; j_call: TRBJ1-5; d_call: -; clone_size: many
cdr3_aa: CATRGIAHSNEQFF; cdr3_nt: TGCGCCACCAGGGGAATAGCCCACAGCAATGAGCAGTTCTTC; v_call: TRBV5-1; j_call: TRBJ2-1; d_call: -; clone_size: many
cdr3_aa: CASSPARGGTGAFF; cdr3_nt: TGTGCCAGCTCACCAGCCAGGGGAGGTACTGGAGCTTTCTTT; v_call: TRBV18; j_call: TRBJ1-1; d_call: -; clone_size: -
cdr3_aa: CASSLVPGASTEAFF; cdr3_nt: TGCGCCAGCAGCTTGGTTCCGGGGGCAAGCACTGAAGCTTTCTTT; v_call: TRBV5-1; j_call: TRBJ1-1; d_call: -; clone_size: many
cdr3_aa: CASSVRDRDYEQYF; cdr3_nt: TGTGCCAGCAGCGTCCGGGACAGGGACTACGAGCAGTACTTC; v_call: TRBV4-2; j_call: TRBJ2-7; d_call: TRBD1; clone_size: many